Listed here are 20 T cell receptor beta chains from one sample, sequenced in a study of post-analysis software for immune sequencing data (dated by TCRdb to 2014 to 2015). Results and caveats for the whole study, not just this receptor: Roughly 5 TRBV segments, including TRBV5-6, TRBV5-1 and TRBV20-1, were significantly more frequent in patients than controls.

Libraries were prepared through PCR. Data came from an Illumina HiSeq 2500. To reduce PCR and sequencing biases, unique molecular identifiers were built into the TCR beta cDNA libraries. TCRdb passed the public sequencing reads through fastp at Q25 and MiXCR, retaining productive beta sequences. When rows share a CDR3 protein, they turn into one entry using the most common DNA and genes. This sample lists some 690,000 distinct CDR3 sequences; 55% to 60% were detected once. Together, the top ten hold about 11% of the sample. What these receptors recognize is not known. Sequenced material: blood. The source of these receptors is a girl aged 2 to 9 with multiple sclerosis.

J is TRBJ1-1 and V is TRBV5-6; 7 positions agree with TRBD1. Germline CDR1 reads SGHDT; CDR2 reads YYEEEE. The CDR3 sequence is 15 residues long. J gave up 0 bases and V 4 bases, and 6 bases lay outside the gene matches. CDR3 coding DNA: TGTGCCAGCAGCCGACGACAGGGACTGAACACTGAAGCTTTCTTT. Translating gives CASSRRQGLNTEAFF.

J is TRBJ2-5 and V is TRBV25-1, with D possibly being TRBD1 or TRBD2 (5 bases each). CDR1 and CDR2 (germline): MGHDK, SYGVNS. The CDR3 loop spans 15 amino acids. V lost 4 bases, J lost 5 bases, and 17 bases lay in between. CDR3 sequence (DNA): TGTGCCAGCAGTGCCCGGGACGGGGTATCGGAGACCCAGTACTTC. This codes for CASSARDGVSETQYF.

V is TRBV3-1 and J is TRBJ2-4, with D perhaps TRBD1 (6 bases). Trimming stripped 3 bases from V and 2 bases from J, with 8 bases between. Germline CDR1 is LGHDT and CDR2 is YNNKEL (reference sequence). This CDR3 comprises 14 residues. Here the CDR3 DNA reads TGTGCCAGCAGCCAGAGGGACACCAAAAACATTCAGTACTTC. Amino acids: CASSQRDTKNIQYF.

V usage is TRBV5-1 and J usage is TRBJ2-1; 11 nucleotides line up with TRBD2. This CDR3 has 19 residues. Per the germline V gene, CDR1 is SGHRS and CDR2 is YFSETQ. Germline trimming cut 7 bases from V and 0 bases from J; bases unmatched to any gene: 15. CDR3 DNA: TGCGCCAGCCGACCCCTCGGGACTAGCGGTTCAAGCTCCTACAATGAGCAGTTCTTC. This encodes CASRPLGTSGSSSYNEQFF.

V usage is TRBV7-9 and J usage is TRBJ1-2, with D hard to call. The germline V gene encodes CDR1 SEHNR and CDR2 FQNEAQ (reference sequence). The V end lost 5 bases, the J end lost 6 bases, and 10 bases lay between the germline ends. The CDR3 sequence is 12 residues long. CDR3 nucleotide sequence: TGTGCCAGCAGCGCAGGACGGGATGGCTACACCTTC. Translation: CASSAGRDGYTF.

Remarks on this clonotype: This may stem from a read error, because a much larger clone lies one nucleotide away. The chain employs TRBV6-6 and TRBJ2-7, with D unclear. The V gene's germline CDR1 is MNHNY and CDR2 SVGAGI (reference sequence). The CDR3 loop spans 12 amino acids. Trimming pared 2 bases from V and 4 bases from J, leaving 6 bases between. The CDR3 region is CASSYGEYEQYF. The CDR3 DNA sequence: TGTGCCAGCAGTTACGGGGAATACGAGCAGTACTTC.

The chain carries TRBV25-1 and TRBJ2-1; D unresolved. The CDR3 spans 14 residues. V lost 0 bases and J 8 bases, leaving 11 bases between the germline ends. The germline V gene encodes CDR1 MGHDK and CDR2 SYGVNS. The DNA of the CDR3 is TGTGCCAGCAGTGAATATAAACTGTCAGATGAGCAGTTCTTC. Translated: CASSEYKLSDEQFF.

V and J are TRBV5-5 and TRBJ2-1; no clear D. The CDR3 is 15 residues long. Germline-derived CDR1 and CDR2 are SGHKS and YYEKEE (reference sequence). Trimming cost V 0 bases and J 4 bases, with 11 bases left between them. The CDR3: CASSLDLPSYNEQFF. CDR3 in DNA: TGTGCCAGCAGCTTGGACTTGCCCTCTTACAATGAGCAGTTCTTC.

The chain carries TRBV11-2 and TRBJ1-1; the D is unclear. V was trimmed by 0 bases and J by 10 bases, leaving 12 bases between them. The CDR3 spans 13 residues. Germline CDR1 is SGHAT and CDR2 is FQNNGV. CDR3 residues: CASSLDLLSVAFF. The CDR3 DNA reads as TGTGCCAGCAGCTTAGATCTGCTTAGTGTAGCTTTCTTT.

The CDR3 loop is CASRRDAGDEKLFF. CDR3 DNA: TGTGCCAGCAGGCGGGACGCGGGGGATGAAAAACTGTTTTTT. V usage is TRBV12-3 or TRBV12-4 and J usage is TRBJ1-4; D perhaps matches TRBD1 (5 bases). Trimming took 6 bases from V and 6 from J, leaving 14 bases between them. The CDR3 sequence is 14 residues long.

CDR3: CASSARGTEAFF. CDR3 DNA sequence: TGTGCCAGTAGTGCCAGGGGTACTGAAGCTTTCTTT. This chain uses TRBV19 with TRBJ1-1, with a possible D match to TRBD1 (6 bases). Trimming stripped 5 bases from V and 5 bases from J, with 9 bases between. In germline, CDR1 is LNHDA, CDR2 SQIVND (reference sequence). The CDR3 loop spans 12 amino acids.

This clonotype was counted only a few times. The genes are TRBV12-3 or TRBV12-4 and TRBJ2-1, with D unresolved. The CDR3 is 14 amino acids. The V end lost 2 bases, the J end lost 6 bases, and 11 bases lay between the germline ends. The CDR3 is CASSLLGPLNEQFF. For the CDR3, the DNA is TGTGCCAGCAGTTTACTAGGCCCCCTCAATGAGCAGTTCTTC.

The V call is TRBV30, the J call TRBJ1-2, with 8 bases fitting TRBD1. Germline-derived CDR1 and CDR2 are GTSNPN and SVGIG (reference sequence). The CDR3 is 13 amino acids. V lost 4 bases to trimming and J lost 8 bases; unmatched junction nucleotides: 9. CDR3 amino acids: CAWNMGTGGGYTF. The CDR3 region has the DNA TGTGCCTGGAACATGGGGACAGGAGGAGGCTACACCTTC.

J is TRBJ2-2 and V is TRBV7-2; D possibly corresponds to TRBD2 (7 bases). CDR1 and CDR2 (germline): SGHTA, FQGNSA. This CDR3 spans 13 amino acids. Trimming removed 5 bases from V and 7 bases from J, with 11 bases in between. The CDR3 bases are TGTGCCAGCAGCCCGGGGGGCCACGGGGAGCTGTTTTTT. Its protein is CASSPGGHGELFF.

J is TRBJ2-3 and V is TRBV20-1, with 10 bases aligning to TRBD2. V dropped 5 bases and J dropped 3; count of bases not matched to a gene: 8. This CDR3 region has 15 residues. Germline lookup yields CDR1 DFQATT and CDR2 SNEGSKA (reference sequence). As DNA, the CDR3 is TGCAGTGCTCGAGCTCCTAGCGGGGGAACAGATACGCAGTATTTT. It encodes CSARAPSGGTDTQYF.

The chain has TRBV10-3 and TRBJ1-5, with 8 nucleotides matching TRBD1. The CDR3 covers 14 residues. V dropped 4 bases and J dropped 7; count of bases not matched to a gene: 6. From germline, CDR1 is ENHRY and CDR2 SYGVKD. Here the CDR3 reads CAISAGQGFQPQHF. CDR3 sequence (DNA): TGTGCCATCAGTGCCGGACAGGGTTTCCAGCCCCAGCATTTT.

This clonotype has a handful of counts. This rearrangement joins TRBV7-2 to TRBJ2-1, with 7 positions matching TRBD1. Germline V gene sequence: CDR1 SGHTA, CDR2 FQGNSA. V dropped 2 bases and J dropped 3; count of bases not matched to a gene: 4. CDR3 length: 15 residues. CDR3 residues: CASSLRDRYYNEQFF. The CDR3 bases are TGTGCCAGCAGCTTAAGGGACAGATACTACAATGAGCAGTTCTTC.

The genes are TRBV12-3 or TRBV12-4 and TRBJ2-4; no reliable D call. The CDR3 sequence is 12 residues long. Deletions cut 7 bases from V and 3 bases from J, with 7 bases between. The CDR3 sequence: CASNRGKNIQYF. CDR3 sequence (DNA): TGTGCCAGCAATCGAGGCAAAAACATTCAGTACTTC.

The chain is built from TRBV2 and TRBJ2-5; 9 bases fit TRBD2. The CDR3 has 15 amino acids. The ends lost 2 bases at V and 7 bases at J; junction bases unmatched: 8. Germline V gene lookup returns CDR1 SNHLY and CDR2 FYNNEI. CDR3 protein: CASSETSGLSGTQYF. The CDR3 coding sequence is TGTGCCAGCAGTGAAACTAGCGGGCTAAGCGGGACCCAGTACTTC.

This clonotype was detected once. This sequence joins TRBV6-2 or TRBV6-3 and TRBJ2-7, with D possibly being TRBD2 (5 bases). The CDR3 has 14 amino acids. Trimming cost V 2 bases and J 4 bases, with 12 bases left between them. Germline assignment: CDR1 MNHEY and CDR2 SVGEGT. The CDR3 coding sequence is TGTGCCAGCAGTTACCAGCGGAGAGGATACGAGCAGTACTTC. It translates to CASSYQRRGYEQYF.